One sample yielded the 23 T cell receptor beta chains listed below, sequenced in a study of T-cell memory formation after mild COVID-19. TCRdb used MiXCR to reprocess the 5' RACE reads, holding one entry per CDR3 protein. Of hundreds of thousands of distinct CDR3 sequences listed, about 20% are singletons. Source material: PBMCs or a T cell subset sorted from them (not recorded which). These receptors were taken from an adult woman who had mild COVID-19 (a few samples of this study predate the infection). Cell type and time point are not known.

This clonotype was counted between two and nine times. The chain couples TRBV14 to TRBJ2-7, with D unclear. The V end was cut by 3 bases, the J end by 2 bases, with 11 bases between. Looked up from germline, CDR1 is SGHDN and CDR2 is FVKESK. This CDR3 is 14 amino acids long. The CDR3 DNA is TGTGCCAGCAGCCATGGTGCAAATCCCTACGAGCAGTACTTC. The encoded protein is CASSHGANPYEQYF.

This chain connects TRBV27 to TRBJ2-2; 8 nucleotides match TRBD2. The CDR3 is 16 residues long. The J segment lost 8 bases and the V segment lost 7 bases, leaving 15 bases of the junction unmatched. From germline, CDR1 is MNHEY and CDR2 SMNVEV (reference sequence). The CDR3 region has the DNA TGTGCCAGCACCCGATATGGTGGCGGGGGGTTGGGGGAGCTGTTTTTT. It specifies CASTRYGGGGLGELFF.

This clonotype was seen a handful of times. V gene TRBV7-9 combines with J gene TRBJ1-1; unclear D gene. This CDR3 contains 14 residues. Germline V CDR1 and CDR2: SEHNR, FQNEAQ (reference sequence). Trimming stripped 6 bases from V and 4 bases from J, with 15 bases between. This CDR3 is CASSPDLMGTEAFF. In DNA, the CDR3 is TGTGCCAGCAGTCCTGATCTTATGGGCACTGAAGCTTTCTTT.

This clonotype was picked up a small number of times. The chain recombines TRBV20-1 with TRBJ2-1, with 9 nucleotides matching TRBD1. CDR1 DFQATT and CDR2 SNEGSKA come from the germline V gene (reference sequence). Unmatched junction bases numbered 5, after V lost 5 bases and J lost 3 bases. The length of the CDR3 is 14 residues. The CDR3 here is CSAVTGGNYNEQFF. CDR3 bases: TGCAGTGCTGTCACAGGGGGCAACTACAATGAGCAGTTCTTC.

This clonotype was counted a few times. This sequence joins TRBV29-1 and TRBJ2-5; TRBD2 aligns across 11 bases. The CDR3 covers 15 residues. Looked up from germline, CDR1 is SQVTM and CDR2 is ANQGSEA. The V gene end was trimmed by 1 base and the J gene end by 2 bases; junction bases not matched to a gene: 3. CDR3 nucleotide sequence: TGCAGCGTTGAAGGTAGCGGGAGGGGGCAAGAGACCCAGTACTTC. This encodes CSVEGSGRGQETQYF.

The chain links TRBV5-4 to TRBJ2-1, with D uncertain. V was trimmed by 0 bases and J by 9 bases, leaving 16 bases between them. The length of the CDR3 is 15 residues. The V gene's germline CDR1 is SGHNT and CDR2 YYREEE (reference sequence). The CDR3 DNA reads TGTGCCAGCAGCTTGGAGTTGGTCGCCTATCGTGAGCAGTTCTTC. Protein: CASSLELVAYREQFF.

This clonotype was seen only a few times. V gene TRBV4-2 combines with J gene TRBJ1-1; D is unresolved. The CDR3 has 14 residues. CDR1 is LGHNA, CDR2 YNFKEQ, per germline. Trimming removed 0 bases from V and 7 bases from J, with 12 bases in between. The chain's CDR3 is CASSQELRRVEAFF. For the CDR3, the DNA is TGTGCCAGCAGCCAAGAGCTCCGCCGGGTTGAAGCTTTCTTT.

This clonotype was seen a handful of times. Here the CDR3 DNA reads TGTGCTAGTGGGCATACCAATGTAGCGGGAGTATTGCCAGATACGCAGTATTTT. This translates into CASGHTNVAGVLPDTQYF. The chain has TRBV12-5 and TRBJ2-3; 9 positions match TRBD2. Germline CDR1 reads LGHNT; CDR2 reads FRNRAP. V trimming: 6 bases; J trimming: 4 bases; junction bases outside the gene matches: 17. The CDR3 totals 18 residues.

This clonotype has more than one count but fewer than ten. V is TRBV5-1 and J is TRBJ2-7; the D is unclear. The CDR3 has 15 residues. V lost 0 bases, J lost 5 bases, and 15 bases lay in between. Germline V gene lookup returns CDR1 SGHRS and CDR2 YFSETQ. CDR3: CASSLDGVTGNEQYF. For the CDR3, the DNA is TGCGCCAGCAGCTTGGACGGAGTGACTGGGAACGAGCAGTACTTC.

The chain uses TRBV19 and TRBJ1-1, with 7 bases aligning to TRBD1. From germline, CDR1 is LNHDA and CDR2 SQIVND (reference sequence). The CDR3 runs to 14 residues. V lost 5 bases, J lost 5 bases, and 8 bases stayed unmatched. The DNA for the CDR3 is TGTGCCAGTAGTCATACAGGGGCGATGACTGAAGCTTTCTTT. Amino acids: CASSHTGAMTEAFF.

The V call is TRBV24-1, the J call TRBJ1-2, with a tentative D call TRBD1 (5 bases). The CDR3 is made up of 16 amino acids. Germline-derived CDR1 and CDR2 are KGHDR and SFDVKD. The germline V and J ends were trimmed by 2 bases and 4 bases, with 16 bases remaining between them. CDR3 residues: CATSDSQAGSTYGYTF. The DNA of the CDR3 is TGTGCCACCAGTGATTCCCAGGCAGGGAGTACCTATGGCTACACCTTC.

This sequence joins TRBV7-9 and TRBJ2-5; D unclear. V was shortened by 1 base and J by 4 bases, with 4 bases between the two germline ends. The V gene's germline CDR1 is SEHNR and CDR2 FQNEAQ (reference sequence). The CDR3 is made up of 12 amino acids. Written as DNA, the CDR3 is TGTGCCAGCAGCTTAGACATAGAGACCCAGTACTTC. Encoded protein: CASSLDIETQYF.

This clonotype came up a few times. The J gene is TRBJ2-4, the V gene TRBV7-9, with 8 bases identical to TRBD1. Germline CDR1 reads SEHNR; CDR2 reads FQNEAQ (reference sequence). J was trimmed by 2 bases and V by 4 bases; bases with no gene match: 7. This CDR3 has 16 residues. The CDR3 here is CASSSTGALSKNIQYF. The CDR3 DNA reads as TGTGCCAGCAGCTCGACAGGGGCTCTCTCCAAAAACATTCAGTACTTC.

The chain is built from TRBV20-1 and TRBJ2-1; 7 bases map to TRBD1. J gave up 5 bases and V 7 bases, and 5 bases lay outside the gene matches. Germline-derived CDR1 and CDR2 are DFQATT and SNEGSKA (reference sequence). This CDR3 comprises 12 residues. CDR3 residues: CSVTGQHNEQFF. In DNA, the CDR3 is TGCAGTGTCACGGGACAGCACAATGAGCAGTTCTTC.

This clonotype showed up just a few times. This sequence joins TRBV10-3 and TRBJ1-1; 8 nucleotides agree with TRBD1. Trimming at V came to 4 bases and at J to 0 bases, leaving 4 bases not matched to a gene. This CDR3 spans 15 amino acids. Germline V gives CDR1 ENHRY, CDR2 SYGVKD. CDR3 bases: TGTGCCATCAGTGCCGGACAGGGTATGAACACTGAAGCTTTCTTT. It translates to CAISAGQGMNTEAFF.

The CDR3 sequence is CASSSGHNSPLHF. The CDR3 DNA sequence: TGTGCCAGCAGTTCGGGACATAATTCACCCCTCCACTTT. The chain recombines TRBV27 with TRBJ1-6, with D perhaps TRBD1 (5 bases). Germline loops: CDR1 MNHEY, CDR2 SMNVEV (reference sequence). The CDR3 has 13 amino acids. V lost 4 bases to trimming and J lost 5 bases, with 6 bases between them.

The chain is built from TRBV11-2 and TRBJ2-1; tentative D call: TRBD2 (6 bases). V was pared by 1 base and J by 14 bases, with 12 bases between. This CDR3 region has 12 residues. CDR1 SGHAT and CDR2 FQNNGV come from the germline V gene. DNA for the CDR3: TGTGCCAGCAGCTTAGCCCAGCGGGCGGAGTTCTTC. Protein sequence: CASSLAQRAEFF.

This clonotype has a handful of counts. The chain employs TRBV7-9 and TRBJ1-6, with D tentatively TRBD1 (5 bases). V lost 3 bases to trimming and J lost 9 bases, with 12 bases between them. CDR3 length: 14 residues. The germline V gene encodes CDR1 SEHNR and CDR2 FQNEAQ (reference sequence). CDR3 bases: TGTGCCAGCAGCTTGATCCAGGGCAGTTCACCCCTCCACTTT. This encodes CASSLIQGSSPLHF.

The chain is built from TRBV21-1 and TRBJ2-7. TRBV21-1 is assigned pseudogene status. The CDR3 totals 10 residues. This CDR3 is CASSKHEQYF. CDR3 bases: TGTGCCAGCAGCAAACACGAGCAGTACTTC.

The chain joins TRBV6-5 to TRBJ1-1; 8 bases map to TRBD1. The junction had 11 bases not matched to a gene; V was cut back by 6 bases and J by 5 bases. The germline gives CDR1 MNHEY, CDR2 SVGAGI. This CDR3 is built from 15 residues. The CDR3 coding sequence is TGTGCCAGCAGCTGGGACAGGACCCTTCTTACTGAAGCTTTCTTT. Translation: CASSWDRTLLTEAFF.

This sequence joins TRBV7-9 and TRBJ2-2, with a weak D call TRBD1 (6 bases). From germline, CDR1 is SEHNR and CDR2 FQNEAQ (reference sequence). This CDR3 is 16 amino acids long. V was cut by 8 bases and J by 2 bases, with 18 bases left in between. The DNA of the CDR3 is TGTGCCAGCCTGCTTCCAGGCAGGGGAAACACCGGGGAGCTGTTTTTT. Translating it yields CASLLPGRGNTGELFF. The full variable domain, in which reference TRBV7-9 and TRBJ2-2 provide the parts outside the CDR3, is DTGVSQNPRHKITKRGQNVTFRCDPISEHNRLYWYRQTLGQGPEFLTYFQNEAQLEKSRLLSDRFSAERPKGSFSTLEIQRTEQGDSAMYLCASLLPGRGNTGELFFGEGSRLTVL.

In this sample, this clonotype turned up a few times. The V and J genes are TRBV5-1 and TRBJ2-3; TRBD1 matches at 9 bases. J gave up 6 bases and V 4 bases, and 9 bases lay outside the gene matches. CDR3 length: 15 residues. Germline lookup yields CDR1 SGHRS and CDR2 YFSETQ. CDR3 amino acids: CASSPDRGGTDTQYF. CDR3 bases: TGCGCCAGCAGCCCGGACAGGGGAGGGACGGATACGCAGTATTTT.

V gene TRBV4-2 combines with J gene TRBJ2-7; D is ambiguous. The CDR3 is made up of 14 amino acids. Trimming pared 0 bases from V and 2 bases from J, leaving 8 bases between. The germline gives CDR1 LGHNA, CDR2 YNFKEQ. The CDR3 DNA follows: TGTGCCAGCAGCCAAGATCTAGGGACCTACGAGCAGTACTTC. The encoded protein is CASSQDLGTYEQYF.